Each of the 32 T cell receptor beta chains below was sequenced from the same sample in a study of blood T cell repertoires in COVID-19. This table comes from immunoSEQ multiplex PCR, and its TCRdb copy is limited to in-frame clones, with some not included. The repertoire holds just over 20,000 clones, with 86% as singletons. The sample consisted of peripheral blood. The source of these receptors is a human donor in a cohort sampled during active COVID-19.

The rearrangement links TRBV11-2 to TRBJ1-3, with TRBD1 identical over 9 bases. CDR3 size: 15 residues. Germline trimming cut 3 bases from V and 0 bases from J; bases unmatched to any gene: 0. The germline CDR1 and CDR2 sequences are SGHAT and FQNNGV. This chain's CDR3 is CASSLTGGSGNTIYF. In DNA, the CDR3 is TGTGCCAGCAGCTTGACAGGGGGCTCTGGAAACACCATATATTTT.

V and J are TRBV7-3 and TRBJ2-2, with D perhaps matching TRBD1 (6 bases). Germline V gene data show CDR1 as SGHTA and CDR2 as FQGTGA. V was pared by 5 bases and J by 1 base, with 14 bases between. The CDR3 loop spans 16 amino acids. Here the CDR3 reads CASSRQTGRNTGELFF. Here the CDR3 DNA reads TGTGCCAGCAGCCGACAAACAGGGAGGAACACCGGGGAGCTGTTTTTT.

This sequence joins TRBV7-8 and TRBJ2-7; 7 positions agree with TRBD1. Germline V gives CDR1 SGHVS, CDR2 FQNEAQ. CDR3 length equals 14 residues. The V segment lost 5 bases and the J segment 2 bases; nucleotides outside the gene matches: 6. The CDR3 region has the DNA TGTGCCAGCAGCCAGGACAGGAGCCCCTACGAGCAGTACTTC. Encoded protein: CASSQDRSPYEQYF.

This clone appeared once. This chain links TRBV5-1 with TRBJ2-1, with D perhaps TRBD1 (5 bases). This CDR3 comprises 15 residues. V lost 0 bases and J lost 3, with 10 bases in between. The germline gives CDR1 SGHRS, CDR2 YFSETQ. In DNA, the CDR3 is TGCGCCAGCAGCTTGGTAGTGGACAACTACAATGAGCAGTTCTTC. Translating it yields CASSLVVDNYNEQFF.

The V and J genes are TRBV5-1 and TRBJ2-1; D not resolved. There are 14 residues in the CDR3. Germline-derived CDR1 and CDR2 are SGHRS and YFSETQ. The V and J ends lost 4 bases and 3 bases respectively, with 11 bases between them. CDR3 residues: CASSLYGLYNEQFF. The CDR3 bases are TGCGCCAGCAGCCTGTATGGGCTCTACAATGAGCAGTTCTTC.

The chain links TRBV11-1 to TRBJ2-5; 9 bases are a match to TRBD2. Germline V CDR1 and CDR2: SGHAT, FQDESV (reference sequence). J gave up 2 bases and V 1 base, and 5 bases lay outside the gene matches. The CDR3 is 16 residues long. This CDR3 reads CASSLGSTSGQETQYF. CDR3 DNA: TGTGCCAGCAGCTTAGGCTCAACTAGCGGGCAAGAGACCCAGTACTTC.

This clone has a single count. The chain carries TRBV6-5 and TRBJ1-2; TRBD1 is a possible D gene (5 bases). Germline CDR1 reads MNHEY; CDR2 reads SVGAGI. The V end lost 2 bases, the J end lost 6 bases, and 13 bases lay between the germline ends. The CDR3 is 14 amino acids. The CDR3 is CASSYLGAVDGYTF. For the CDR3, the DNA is TGTGCCAGCAGTTACCTAGGGGCCGTCGATGGCTACACCTTC.

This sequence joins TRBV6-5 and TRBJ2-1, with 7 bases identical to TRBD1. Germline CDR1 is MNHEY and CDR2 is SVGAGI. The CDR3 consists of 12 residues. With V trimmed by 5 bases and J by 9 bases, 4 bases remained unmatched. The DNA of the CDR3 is TGTGCCAGCAGTCCCGACAGGGCTGAGCAGTTCTTC. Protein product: CASSPDRAEQFF.

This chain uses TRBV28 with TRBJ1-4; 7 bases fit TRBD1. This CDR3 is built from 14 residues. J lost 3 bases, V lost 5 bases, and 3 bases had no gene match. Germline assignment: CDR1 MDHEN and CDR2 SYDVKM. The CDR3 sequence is CASSRQGPNEKLFF. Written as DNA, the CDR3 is TGTGCCAGCAGTCGACAGGGCCCTAATGAAAAACTGTTTTTT.

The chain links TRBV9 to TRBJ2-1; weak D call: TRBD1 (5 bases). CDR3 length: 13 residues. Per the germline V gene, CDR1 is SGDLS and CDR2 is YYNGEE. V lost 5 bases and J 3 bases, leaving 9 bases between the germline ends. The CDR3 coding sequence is TGTGCCAGCAGAAAGGACAACTACAATGAGCAGTTCTTC. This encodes CASRKDNYNEQFF.

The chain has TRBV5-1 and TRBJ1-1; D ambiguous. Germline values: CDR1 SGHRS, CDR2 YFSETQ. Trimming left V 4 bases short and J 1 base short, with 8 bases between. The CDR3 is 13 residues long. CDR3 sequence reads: CASSGPRNTEAFF. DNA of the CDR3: TGCGCCAGCAGCGGGCCGAGGAACACTGAAGCTTTCTTT.

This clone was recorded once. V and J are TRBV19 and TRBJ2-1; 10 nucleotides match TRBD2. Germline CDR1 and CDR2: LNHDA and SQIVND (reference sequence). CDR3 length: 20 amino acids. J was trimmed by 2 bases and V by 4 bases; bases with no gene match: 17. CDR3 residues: CASSRGPVVSSGSAYNEQFF. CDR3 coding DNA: TGTGCCAGTAGTAGGGGACCCGTAGTGTCTAGCGGGAGTGCCTACAATGAGCAGTTCTTC.

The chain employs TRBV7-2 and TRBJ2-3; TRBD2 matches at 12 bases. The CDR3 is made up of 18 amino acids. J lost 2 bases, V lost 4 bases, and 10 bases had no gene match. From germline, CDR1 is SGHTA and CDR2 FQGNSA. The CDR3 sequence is CASSSPRLAGGFTDTQYF. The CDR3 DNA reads TGTGCCAGCAGCTCCCCCCGGCTAGCGGGAGGGTTCACAGATACGCAGTATTTT. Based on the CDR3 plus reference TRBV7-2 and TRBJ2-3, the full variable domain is GAGVSQSPSNKVTEKGKDVELRCDPISGHTALYWYRQSLGQGLEFLIYFQGNSAPDKSGLPSDRFSAERTGGSVSTLTIQRTQQEDSAVYLCASSSPRLAGGFTDTQYFGPGTRLTVL.

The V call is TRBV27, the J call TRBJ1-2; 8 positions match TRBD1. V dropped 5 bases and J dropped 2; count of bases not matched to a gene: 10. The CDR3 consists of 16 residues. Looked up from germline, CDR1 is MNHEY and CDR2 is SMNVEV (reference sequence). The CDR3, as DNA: TGTGCCAGCAGTGCCGGGACAGGCCCCCCAAACTATGGCTACACCTTC. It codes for CASSAGTGPPNYGYTF.

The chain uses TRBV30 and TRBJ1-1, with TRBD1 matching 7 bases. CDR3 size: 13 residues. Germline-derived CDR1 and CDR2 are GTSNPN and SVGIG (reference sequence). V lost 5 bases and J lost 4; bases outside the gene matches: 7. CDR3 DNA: TGTGCCTGGGGACCAACAGGGGTCACTGAAGCTTTCTTT. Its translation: CAWGPTGVTEAFF. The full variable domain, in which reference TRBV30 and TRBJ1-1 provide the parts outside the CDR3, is SQTIHQWPATLVQPVGSPLSLECTVEGTSNPNLYWYRQAAGRGLQLLFYSVGIGQISSEVPQNLSASRPQDRQFILSSKKLLLSDSGFYLCAWGPTGVTEAFFGQGTRLTVV.

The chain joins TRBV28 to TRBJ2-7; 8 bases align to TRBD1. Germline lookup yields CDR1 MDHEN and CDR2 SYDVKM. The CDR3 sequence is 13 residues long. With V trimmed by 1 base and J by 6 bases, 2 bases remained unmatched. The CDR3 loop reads CASSLSGTGEQYF. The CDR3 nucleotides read TGTGCCAGCAGTTTATCGGGGACAGGCGAGCAGTACTTC.

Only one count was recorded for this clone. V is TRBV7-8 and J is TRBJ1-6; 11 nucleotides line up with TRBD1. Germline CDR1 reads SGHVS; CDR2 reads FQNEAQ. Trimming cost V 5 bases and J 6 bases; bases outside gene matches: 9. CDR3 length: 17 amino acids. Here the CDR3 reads CASSKGGTGGANSPLHF. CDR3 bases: TGTGCCAGCAGCAAAGGTGGGACAGGGGGTGCTAATTCACCCCTCCACTTT.

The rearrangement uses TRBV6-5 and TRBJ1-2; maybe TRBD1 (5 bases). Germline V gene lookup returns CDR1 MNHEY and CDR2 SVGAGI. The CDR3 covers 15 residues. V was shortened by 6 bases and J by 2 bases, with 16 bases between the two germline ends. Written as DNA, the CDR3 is TGTGCCAGCAGCCAAGGGGTATTGCCCAACTATGGCTACACCTTC. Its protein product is CASSQGVLPNYGYTF.

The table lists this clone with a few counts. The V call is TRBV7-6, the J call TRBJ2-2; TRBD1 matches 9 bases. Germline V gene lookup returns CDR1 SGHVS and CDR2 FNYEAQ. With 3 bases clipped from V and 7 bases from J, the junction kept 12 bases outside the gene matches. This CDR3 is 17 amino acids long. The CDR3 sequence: CASSFNPDRGQGGELFF. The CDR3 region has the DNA TGTGCCAGCAGCTTTAACCCGGACAGGGGACAAGGCGGGGAGCTGTTTTTT.

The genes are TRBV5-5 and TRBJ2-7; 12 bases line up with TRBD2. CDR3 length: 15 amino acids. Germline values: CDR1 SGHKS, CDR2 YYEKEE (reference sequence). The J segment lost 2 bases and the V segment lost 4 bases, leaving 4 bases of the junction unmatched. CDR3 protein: CASSPRTSGTYEQYF. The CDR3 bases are TGTGCCAGCAGCCCTAGGACTAGCGGGACCTACGAGCAGTACTTC.

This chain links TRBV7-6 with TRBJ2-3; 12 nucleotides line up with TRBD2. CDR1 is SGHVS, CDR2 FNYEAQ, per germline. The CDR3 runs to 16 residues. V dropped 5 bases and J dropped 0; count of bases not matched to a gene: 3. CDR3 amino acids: CASSRGLAGSTDTQYF. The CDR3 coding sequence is TGTGCCAGCAGCAGAGGACTAGCGGGGAGCACAGATACGCAGTATTTT. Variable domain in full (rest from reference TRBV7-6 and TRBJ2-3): GAGVSQSPRYKVTKRGQDVALRCDPISGHVSLYWYRQALGQGPEFLTYFNYEAQQDKSGLPNDRFSAERPEGSISTLTIQRTEQRDSAMYRCASSRGLAGSTDTQYFGPGTRLTVL.

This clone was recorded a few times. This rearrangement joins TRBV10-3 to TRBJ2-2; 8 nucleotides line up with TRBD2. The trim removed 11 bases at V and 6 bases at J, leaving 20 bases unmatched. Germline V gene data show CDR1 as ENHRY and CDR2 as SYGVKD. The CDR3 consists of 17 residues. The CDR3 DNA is TGTGCCGCATCATCGGGTCTAGGACTAGCACAGTCCGGGGAGCTGTTTTTT. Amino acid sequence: CAASSGLGLAQSGELFF.

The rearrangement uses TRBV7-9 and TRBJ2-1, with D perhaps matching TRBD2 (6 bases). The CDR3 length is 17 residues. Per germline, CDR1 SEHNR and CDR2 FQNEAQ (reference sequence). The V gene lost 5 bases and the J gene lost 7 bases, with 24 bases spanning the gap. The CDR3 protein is CASSPKTRDSGRNEQFF. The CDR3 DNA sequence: TGTGCCAGCAGCCCGAAAACCCGGGACTCCGGTAGGAATGAGCAGTTCTTC.

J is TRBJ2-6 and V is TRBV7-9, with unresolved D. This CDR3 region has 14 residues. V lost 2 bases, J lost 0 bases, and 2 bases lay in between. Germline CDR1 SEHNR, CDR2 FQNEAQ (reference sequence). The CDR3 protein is CASSLYSGANVLTF. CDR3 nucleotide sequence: TGTGCCAGCAGCTTATACTCTGGGGCCAACGTCCTGACTTTC. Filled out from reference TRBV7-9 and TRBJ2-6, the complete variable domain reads DTGVSQNPRHKITKRGQNVTFRCDPISEHNRLYWYRQTLGQGPEFLTYFQNEAQLEKSRLLSDRFSAERPKGSFSTLEIQRTEQGDSAMYLCASSLYSGANVLTFGAGSRLTVL.

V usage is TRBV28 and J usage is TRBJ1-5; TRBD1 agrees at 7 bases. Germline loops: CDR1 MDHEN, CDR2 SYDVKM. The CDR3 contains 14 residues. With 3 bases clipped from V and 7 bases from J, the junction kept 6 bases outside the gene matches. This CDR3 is CASSFDRVVQPQHF. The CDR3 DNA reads TGTGCCAGCAGTTTCGACAGGGTGGTACAGCCCCAGCATTTT.

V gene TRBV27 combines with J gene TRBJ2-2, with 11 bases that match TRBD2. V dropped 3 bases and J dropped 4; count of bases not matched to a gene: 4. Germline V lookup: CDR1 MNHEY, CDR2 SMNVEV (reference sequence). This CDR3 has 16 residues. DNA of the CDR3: TGTGCCAGCAGTTTTAGCGGGAGGGCCAGCACCGGGGAGCTGTTTTTT. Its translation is CASSFSGRASTGELFF.

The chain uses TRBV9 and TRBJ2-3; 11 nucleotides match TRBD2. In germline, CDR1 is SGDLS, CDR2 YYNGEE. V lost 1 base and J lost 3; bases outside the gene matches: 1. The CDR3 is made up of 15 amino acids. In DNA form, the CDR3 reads TGTGCCAGCAGCGTACGGACTAGCGGGACAGATACGCAGTATTTT. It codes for CASSVRTSGTDTQYF.

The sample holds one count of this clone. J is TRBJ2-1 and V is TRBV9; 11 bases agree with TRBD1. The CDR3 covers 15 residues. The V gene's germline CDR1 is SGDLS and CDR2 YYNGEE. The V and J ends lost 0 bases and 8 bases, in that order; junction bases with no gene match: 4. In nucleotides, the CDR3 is TGTGCCAGCAGCGTAGCGGGACAGGGGGTCGATGAGCAGTTCTTC. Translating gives CASSVAGQGVDEQFF. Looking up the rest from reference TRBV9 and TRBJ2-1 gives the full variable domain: DSGVTQTPKHLITATGQRVTLRCSPRSGDLSVYWYQQSLDQGLQFLIQYYNGEERAKGNILERFSAQQFPDLHSELNLSSLELGDSALYFCASSVAGQGVDEQFFGPGTRLTVL.

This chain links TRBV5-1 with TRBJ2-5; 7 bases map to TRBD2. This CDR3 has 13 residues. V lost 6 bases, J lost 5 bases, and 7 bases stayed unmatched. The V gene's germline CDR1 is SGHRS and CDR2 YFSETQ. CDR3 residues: CASKQTSTETQYF. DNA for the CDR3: TGCGCCAGCAAACAGACTAGCACGGAGACCCAGTACTTC.

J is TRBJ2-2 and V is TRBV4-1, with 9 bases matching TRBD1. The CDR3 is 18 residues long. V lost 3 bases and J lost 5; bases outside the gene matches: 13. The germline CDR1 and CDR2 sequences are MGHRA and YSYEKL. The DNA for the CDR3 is TGCGCCAGCAGCCAGGGGACAGGGCATTCTTTGAAGACCGGGGAGCTGTTTTTT. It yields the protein CASSQGTGHSLKTGELFF.

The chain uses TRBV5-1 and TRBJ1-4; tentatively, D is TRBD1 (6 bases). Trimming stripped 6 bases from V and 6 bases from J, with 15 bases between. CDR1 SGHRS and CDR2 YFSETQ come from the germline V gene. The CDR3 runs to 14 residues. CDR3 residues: CASTRGGADEKLFF. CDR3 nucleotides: TGCGCCAGCACCCGAGGGGGGGCGGATGAAAAACTGTTTTTT.

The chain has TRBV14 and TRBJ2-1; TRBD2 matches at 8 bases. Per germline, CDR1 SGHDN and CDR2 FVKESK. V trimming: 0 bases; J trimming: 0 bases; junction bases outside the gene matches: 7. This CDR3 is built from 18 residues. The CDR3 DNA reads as TGTGCCAGCAGCCAAGAAGTATACAGCGGGAGCTCCTACAATGAGCAGTTCTTC. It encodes CASSQEVYSGSSYNEQFF.